This TCR beta chain was identified in a study of blood T cell repertoires in COVID-19. The CDR3 length is 18 residues. The V gene end was trimmed by 6 bases and the J gene end by 0 bases; junction bases not matched to a gene: 10. Germline V gene lookup returns CDR1 MNHEY and CDR2 SMNVEV (reference sequence). Methods used by the authors: Amplified reference gene primers provided the basis for estimating nucleated cell counts. Libraries were prepared by immunoSEQ multiplex PCR; TCRdb keeps only in-frame clonotypes and omits some of them. The DNA gave D and trimming, while V, J and clone size come from that table. The sample consists of about 140,000 clones, 84% of them appearing once.

Source material: peripheral blood. The source is a human donor in a cohort sampled during active COVID-19. This sequence joins TRBV27 and TRBJ2-2, with TRBD1 identical over 10 bases. DNA for the CDR3: TGTGCCAGCAGCAGAGTGACAGGGGGCCTATCGAACACCGGGGAGCTGTTTTTT. Translating gives CASSRVTGGLSNTGELFF.